The clone carrying this T cell receptor (beta chain) was counted only a few times. These data originate in a study of blood T cell repertoires in COVID-19. As processed by the authors: Using reference gene primer amplification, nucleated cell counts were estimated. TCRdb keeps only in-frame clones here, not all; method: immunoSEQ multiplex PCR. V, J and clone size are those of that table, while D and trimming were read from the DNA. Of around 130,000 clones listed, 84% were seen once; the top ten hold 12%. V shed 4 bases and J shed 1 base, with 10 bases lying between them. The CDR3 totals 15 residues. CDR1 and CDR2 from the germline V gene are SEHNR and FQNEAQ (reference sequence).

The chain couples TRBV7-9 to TRBJ1-4; D is ambiguous. The receptor was derived from a woman aged 60 to 75 with acute or convalescent COVID-19. Sequencing was performed on peripheral blood. CDR3 amino acids: CASSWATRTNEKLFF. CDR3 in DNA: TGTGCCAGCAGCTGGGCTACCCGAACTAATGAAAAACTGTTTTTT.